This record concerns one TCR beta chain sequence. This sample is drawn from a study of blood T cell repertoires in COVID-19. The wider study: Acute and convalescent COVID-19 specimens originated in the United States, Italy and Spain. PBMCs, B-cell-depleted T cells, or T cells were the source of the cDNA or gDNA that made up the material.

Seattle cases were enrolled at active infection and followed longitudinally. Per the authors' pipeline: By means of reference gene primer amplification, nucleated cell counts were estimated. Repertoires were generated with immunoSEQ multiplex PCR, while TCRdb's copy carries only in-frame clones and drops some. That table gives V, J and clone size, and the DNA gave D and trimming. The sample shows over 450,000 clones, about 89% of them seen only once. Trimming removed 1 base from V and 9 bases from J, with 10 bases in between. The CDR3 consists of 13 residues. Germline-derived CDR1 and CDR2 are SNHLY and FYNNEI.

Sequencing used peripheral blood. The chain links TRBV2 to TRBJ1-5, with D unclear. The sequence was obtained from a woman aged 50 to 60 with COVID-19, enrolled during active disease. The CDR3 reads CASSEEQIRPQHF. For the CDR3, the DNA is TGTGCCAGCAGTGAAGAACAGATCCGGCCCCAGCATTTT.